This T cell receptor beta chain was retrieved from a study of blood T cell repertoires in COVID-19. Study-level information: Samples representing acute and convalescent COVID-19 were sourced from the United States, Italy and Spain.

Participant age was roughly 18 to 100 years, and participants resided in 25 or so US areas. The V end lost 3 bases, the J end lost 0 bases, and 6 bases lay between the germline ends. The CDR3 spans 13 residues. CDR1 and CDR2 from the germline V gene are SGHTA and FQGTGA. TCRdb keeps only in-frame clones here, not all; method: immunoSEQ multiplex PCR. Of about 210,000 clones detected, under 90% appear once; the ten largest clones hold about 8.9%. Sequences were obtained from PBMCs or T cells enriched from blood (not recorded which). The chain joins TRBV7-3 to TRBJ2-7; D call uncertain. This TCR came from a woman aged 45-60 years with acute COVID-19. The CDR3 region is CASSLQHSYEQYF. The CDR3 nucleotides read TGTGCCAGCAGCTTGCAACACTCCTACGAGCAGTACTTC.